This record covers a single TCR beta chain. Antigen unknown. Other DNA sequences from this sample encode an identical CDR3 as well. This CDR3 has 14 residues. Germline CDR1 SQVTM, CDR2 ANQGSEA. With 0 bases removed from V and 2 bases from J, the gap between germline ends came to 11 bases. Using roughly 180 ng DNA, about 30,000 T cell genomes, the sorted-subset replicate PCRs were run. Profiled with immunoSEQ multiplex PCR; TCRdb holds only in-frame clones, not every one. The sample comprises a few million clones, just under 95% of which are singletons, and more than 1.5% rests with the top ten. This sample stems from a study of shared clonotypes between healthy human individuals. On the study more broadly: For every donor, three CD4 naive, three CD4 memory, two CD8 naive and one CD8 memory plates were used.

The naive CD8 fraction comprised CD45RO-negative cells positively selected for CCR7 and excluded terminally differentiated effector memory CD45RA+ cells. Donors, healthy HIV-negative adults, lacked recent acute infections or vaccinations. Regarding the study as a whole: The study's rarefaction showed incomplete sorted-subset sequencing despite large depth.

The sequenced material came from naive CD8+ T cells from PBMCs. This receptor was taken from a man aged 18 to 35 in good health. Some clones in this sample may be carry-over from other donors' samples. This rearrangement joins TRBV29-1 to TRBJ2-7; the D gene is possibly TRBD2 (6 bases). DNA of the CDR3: TGCAGCGTTGAAGATGGAGGGCGGGCCTACGAGCAGTACTTC. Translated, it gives CSVEDGGRAYEQYF.